Listed below are T cell receptor beta chains from one sample, sequenced in a study of cytomegalovirus exposure and HLA in healthy donors. Some clones are missing from TCRdb's copy, which holds only in-frame ones; the method was immunoSEQ multiplex PCR. The sample lists 75,000 to 95,000 clones; under 80% were seen once. The sample consisted of PBMCs. These receptors were collected from a human donor in good health. CDR3s include the opening cysteine and the closing phenylalanine or tryptophan. Fields, in order: V gene, J gene, D gene, clone size, CDR3 length, CDR3 protein, CDR3 DNA. The D gene is left open where the match is weak. A row's size may be missing; if present it is once, few, many or a size class.

V: TRBV4-2; J: TRBJ1-2; D: TRBD1; size: .; length: 17; CDR3: CASSLQLGGRGNYGYTF; DNA: TGTGCCAGCAGCCTTCAACTCGGGGGCAGGGGGAACTATGGCTACACCTTC
V: TRBV4-3; J: TRBJ2-1; D: .; size: .; length: 16; CDR3: CASSQDQGSIYNEQFF; DNA: TGCGCCAGCAGCCAAGATCAGGGGTCAATCTACAATGAGCAGTTCTTC
V: TRBV2; J: TRBJ1-1; D: TRBD1; size: few; length: 13; CDR3: CASRGQGFDEAFF; DNA: TGTGCCAGCAGGGGACAGGGGTTCGATGAAGCTTTCTTT
V: TRBV5-1; J: TRBJ2-1; D: .; size: .; length: 15; CDR3: CASNLDGGSYNEQFF; DNA: TGCGCCAGCAACTTAGACGGGGGCTCCTACAATGAGCAGTTCTTC
V: TRBV11-2; J: TRBJ2-5; D: .; size: .; length: 16; CDR3: CASSLGIRGIQETQYF; DNA: TGTGCCAGCAGCTTAGGTATACGCGGAATACAAGAGACCCAGTACTTC
V: TRBV7-8; J: TRBJ1-4; D: .; size: .; length: 16; CDR3: CASSLGGEGLGEKLFF; DNA: TGTGCCAGCAGCTTAGGGGGGGAGGGGCTGGGCGAAAAACTGTTTTTT
V: TRBV5-6; J: TRBJ1-1; D: .; size: .; length: 15; CDR3: CASSLAEVSQTEAFF; DNA: TGTGCCAGCAGCTTGGCCGAGGTCTCCCAAACTGAAGCTTTCTTT
V: TRBV7-8; J: TRBJ1-1; D: .; size: .; length: 14; CDR3: CASTPRPQRAEAFF; DNA: TGTGCCAGCACCCCACGTCCACAACGGGCTGAAGCTTTCTTT
V: TRBV14; J: TRBJ2-4; D: .; size: .; length: 14; CDR3: CASSPGGGRNIQYF; DNA: TGTGCCAGCAGCCCAGGAGGAGGGAGAAACATTCAGTACTTC
V: TRBV6-4; J: TRBJ2-1; D: .; size: few; length: 13; CDR3: CASSERGHNEQFF; DNA: TGTGCCAGCAGTGAGCGGGGGCACAATGAGCAGTTCTTC
V: TRBV6-5; J: TRBJ1-1; D: .; size: once; length: 15; CDR3: CASSFIKGVPTEAFF; DNA: TGTGCCAGCAGCTTTATTAAGGGGGTCCCCACTGAAGCTTTCTTT
V: TRBV23-1; J: TRBJ1-4; D: .; size: .; length: 9; CDR3: CARQGKLFF; DNA: TGCGCCAGACAGGGAAAACTGTTTTTT
V: TRBV6-1; J: TRBJ2-5; D: TRBD2; size: few; length: 13; CDR3: CAGFTSVQETQYF; DNA: TGTGCCGGATTCACTAGCGTTCAAGAGACCCAGTACTTC
V: TRBV5-1; J: TRBJ2-2; D: TRBD1; size: once; length: 16; CDR3: CASSPAGQGPTGELFF; DNA: TGCGCCAGCAGCCCCGCCGGACAGGGGCCCACCGGGGAGCTGTTTTTT
V: TRBV7-2; J: TRBJ1-2; D: TRBD1; size: once; length: 15; CDR3: CASSLEAGGAVGYTF; DNA: TGTGCCAGCAGCTTAGAGGCAGGGGGCGCGGTTGGCTACACCTTC
V: TRBV2; J: TRBJ1-1; D: TRBD1; size: once; length: 14; CDR3: CASSGQGLNTEAFF; DNA: TGTGCCAGCAGCGGACAGGGGTTGAACACTGAAGCTTTCTTT
V: TRBV6-1; J: TRBJ2-1; D: TRBD2; size: .; length: 17; CDR3: CASSEARGRGRYNEQFF; DNA: TGTGCCAGCAGTGAAGCGCGTGGGAGGGGCCGTTACAATGAGCAGTTCTTC
V: TRBV27; J: TRBJ1-5; D: .; size: .; length: 15; CDR3: CASSLRPVSNQPQHF; DNA: TGTGCCAGCAGTTTGAGGCCGGTAAGCAATCAGCCCCAGCATTTT
V: TRBV30; J: TRBJ1-4; D: TRBD1; size: .; length: 13; CDR3: CAWGGQTIEKLFF; DNA: TGTGCCTGGGGGGGACAGACTATAGAAAAACTGTTTTTT
V: TRBV19; J: TRBJ2-3; D: .; size: .; length: 14; CDR3: CASSRDIPTDTQYF; DNA: TGTGCCAGTAGTAGGGACATCCCTACAGATACGCAGTATTTT
V: TRBV4-1; J: TRBJ2-1; D: .; size: .; length: 15; CDR3: CASSQDEGWADEQFF; DNA: TGCGCCAGCAGCCAAGATGAGGGCTGGGCTGATGAGCAGTTCTTC
V: TRBV6-5; J: TRBJ1-5; D: .; size: .; length: 12; CDR3: CASSYSGQPQHF; DNA: TGTGCCAGCAGTTACTCGGGCCAGCCCCAGCATTTT
V: TRBV2; J: TRBJ2-3; D: TRBD2; size: .; length: 16; CDR3: CASSEASGGTTDTQYF; DNA: TGTGCCAGCAGTGAAGCAAGCGGGGGAACCACAGATACGCAGTATTTT
V: TRBV13; J: TRBJ2-7; D: .; size: .; length: 14; CDR3: CASSITGTAYEQYF; DNA: TGTGCCAGCAGCATCACAGGGACGGCCTACGAGCAGTACTTC
V: TRBV15; J: TRBJ2-1; D: .; size: .; length: 14; CDR3: CATSRDAQFNEQFF; DNA: TGTGCCACCAGCAGAGATGCACAGTTCAATGAGCAGTTCTTC
V: TRBV6-5; J: TRBJ1-2; D: .; size: .; length: 14; CDR3: CASSYSTEPYGYTF; DNA: TGTGCCAGCAGTTACTCGACAGAGCCCTATGGCTACACCTTC
V: TRBV18; J: TRBJ2-1; D: TRBD1; size: .; length: 16; CDR3: CASSPQGTVKYNEQFF; DNA: TGTGCCAGCTCACCACAGGGGACAGTGAAGTACAATGAGCAGTTCTTC
V: TRBV7-8; J: TRBJ2-5; D: .; size: .; length: 13; CDR3: CASSLRGGETQYF; DNA: TGTGCCAGCAGCTTAAGGGGGGGAGAGACCCAGTACTTC
V: TRBV5-4; J: TRBJ1-6; D: TRBD1; size: .; length: 15; CDR3: CASSGDRGLNSPLHF; DNA: TGTGCCAGCAGCGGGGACAGGGGTCTAAATTCACCCCTCCACTTT
V: TRBV7-9; J: TRBJ1-1; D: .; size: few; length: 13; CDR3: CASLQGMNTEAFF; DNA: TGTGCCAGTCTCCAGGGCATGAACACTGAAGCTTTCTTT
V: TRBV30; J: TRBJ1-2; D: .; size: .; length: 13; CDR3: CAWSTGTSESYTF; DNA: TGTGCCTGGAGTACGGGGACATCGGAAAGCTACACCTTC
V: TRBV6-1; J: TRBJ2-7; D: .; size: .; length: 13; CDR3: CASRARGAYEQYF; DNA: TGTGCCAGCAGGGCCAGGGGAGCCTACGAGCAGTACTTC
V: TRBV4-1; J: TRBJ2-2; D: .; size: .; length: 16; CDR3: CASSQTSQENTGELFF; DNA: TGCGCCAGCAGCCAAACCAGTCAGGAGAACACCGGGGAGCTGTTTTTT
V: TRBV5-4; J: TRBJ1-6; D: .; size: .; length: 18; CDR3: CASSLKGESGTENSPLHF; DNA: TGTGCCAGCAGCTTAAAGGGGGAATCCGGGACGGAGAATTCACCCCTCCACTTT
V: TRBV19; J: TRBJ2-2; D: .; size: .; length: 16; CDR3: CASSPQGIGYTGELFF; DNA: TGTGCCAGTAGTCCCCAGGGAATTGGTTACACCGGGGAGCTGTTTTTT
V: TRBV11-2; J: TRBJ1-6; D: TRBD1; size: .; length: 15; CDR3: CASSLGGQRVSPLHF; DNA: TGTGCCAGCAGCTTAGGGGGACAGAGGGTATCACCCCTCCACTTT
V: TRBV4-2; J: TRBJ1-1; D: .; size: .; length: 15; CDR3: CASSQPDRLGTEAFF; DNA: TGTGCCAGCAGCCAACCTGACCGCCTAGGCACTGAAGCTTTCTTT
V: TRBV7-2; J: TRBJ2-3; D: .; size: .; length: 13; CDR3: CASSLGSSDTQYF; DNA: TGTGCCAGCAGCTTAGGAAGCTCAGATACGCAGTATTTT
V: TRBV7-9; J: TRBJ1-1; D: TRBD1; size: once; length: 17; CDR3: CASSLGFTRGRVTEAFF; DNA: TGTGCCAGCAGCTTAGGATTTACCAGGGGGCGCGTCACTGAAGCTTTCTTT
V: TRBV5-4; J: TRBJ1-6; D: TRBD1; size: .; length: 16; CDR3: CASSGGQGAYNSPLHF; DNA: TGTGCCAGCAGCGGGGGACAGGGGGCTTATAATTCACCCCTCCACTTT
V: TRBV7-9; J: TRBJ1-4; D: .; size: .; length: 13; CDR3: CASSSSEVGKLFF; DNA: TGTGCCAGCAGCTCAAGTGAGGTGGGAAAACTGTTTTTT
V: TRBV20-1; J: TRBJ1-2; D: .; size: .; length: 11; CDR3: CSGVEDYGYTF; DNA: TGCAGTGGGGTTGAGGACTATGGCTACACCTTC
V: TRBV19; J: TRBJ1-2; D: .; size: .; length: 12; CDR3: CASSVTGTGYTF; DNA: TGTGCCAGTAGTGTAACCGGGACAGGCTACACCTTC
V: TRBV6-5; J: TRBJ1-6; D: .; size: .; length: 13; CDR3: CASSAGGDSPLHF; DNA: TGTGCCAGCAGCGCAGGCGGGGATTCACCCCTCCACTTT
V: TRBV19; J: TRBJ2-4; D: .; size: .; length: 15; CDR3: CASSISGQTKNIQYF; DNA: TGTGCCAGTAGTATCAGTGGACAGACTAAAAACATTCAGTACTTC
V: TRBV4-3; J: TRBJ2-6; D: TRBD2; size: .; length: 18; CDR3: CASSQGAAGSSGANVLTF; DNA: TGCGCCAGCAGCCAAGGGGCAGCGGGGAGCTCTGGGGCCAACGTCCTGACTTTC
V: TRBV7-2; J: TRBJ2-5; D: .; size: .; length: 13; CDR3: CASRPAAKETQYF; DNA: TGTGCCAGCAGACCGGCGGCTAAAGAGACCCAGTACTTC
V: TRBV10-3; J: TRBJ2-1; D: TRBD2; size: .; length: 16; CDR3: CAISDPGGNSYNEQFF; DNA: TGTGCCATCAGTGACCCCGGGGGGAATTCCTACAATGAGCAGTTCTTC
V: TRBV6-1; J: TRBJ2-1; D: .; size: .; length: 13; CDR3: CASREPAYNEQFF; DNA: TGTGCCAGCAGGGAACCAGCCTACAATGAGCAGTTCTTC
V: TRBV5-6; J: TRBJ2-3; D: .; size: .; length: 15; CDR3: CASIYLKHRTDTQYF; DNA: TGTGCCAGCATCTACCTGAAGCATCGCACAGATACGCAGTATTTT
V: TRBV7-6; J: TRBJ1-2; D: TRBD1; size: .; length: 16; CDR3: CASSPGTGKFDYGYTF; DNA: TGTGCCAGCAGCCCCGGGACAGGCAAGTTTGACTATGGCTACACCTTC
V: TRBV9; J: TRBJ2-7; D: TRBD2; size: .; length: 15; CDR3: CASSLGGAGDYEQYF; DNA: TGTGCCAGCAGCCTCGGAGGAGCGGGGGACTACGAGCAGTACTTC
V: TRBV9; J: TRBJ2-7; D: .; size: .; length: 13; CDR3: CASSVGATAGQYF; DNA: TGTGCCAGCAGCGTAGGGGCCACGGCGGGTCAGTACTTC
V: TRBV29-1; J: TRBJ1-1; D: .; size: few; length: 12; CDR3: CSVSGIYTEAFF; DNA: TGCAGCGTTTCAGGCATTTACACTGAAGCTTTCTTT
V: TRBV13; J: TRBJ2-5; D: TRBD2; size: .; length: 17; CDR3: CASSPRALAGGQETQYF; DNA: TGTGCCAGCAGCCCACGAGCGTTAGCGGGGGGGCAAGAGACCCAGTACTTC
V: TRBV2; J: TRBJ2-7; D: .; size: .; length: 14; CDR3: CASLRQADSYEQYF; DNA: TGTGCCAGCCTGAGACAGGCGGACTCCTACGAGCAGTACTTC
V: TRBV6-1; J: TRBJ1-2; D: TRBD1; size: .; length: 14; CDR3: CATTGTGYYYGYTF; DNA: TGTGCCACCACCGGGACAGGATATTACTATGGCTACACCTTC
V: TRBV4-3; J: TRBJ1-5; D: TRBD1; size: .; length: 18; CDR3: CASSQVRDRYYSNQPQHF; DNA: TGCGCCAGCAGTCAAGTTCGGGACAGGTATTATAGCAATCAGCCCCAGCATTTT
V: TRBV7-8; J: TRBJ1-5; D: .; size: .; length: 14; CDR3: CASSQHDSNQPQHF; DNA: TGTGCCAGCAGCCAACACGATAGCAATCAGCCCCAGCATTTT
V: TRBV18; J: TRBJ1-3; D: TRBD1; size: .; length: 17; CDR3: CASSYERTGGSGNTIYF; DNA: TGTGCCAGCTCATACGAAAGAACAGGGGGCTCTGGAAACACCATATATTTT